The 21 T cell receptor beta chains in this list originate from one sample, sequenced in a study of neoadjuvant nivolumab and ipilimumab in lung cancer. Assay used: immunoSEQ multiplex PCR; TCRdb lists only in-frame clones, some missing. The table includes approximately 29,000 clones, 90% detected once. The sample here was peripheral blood, taken after neoadjuvant nivolumab, alone or with ipilimumab, at or shortly before surgery. The source of these receptors is an adult with non-small cell lung cancer.

The sample holds one count of this clone. CDR3 nucleotides: TGTGCCAGCAGCTTCGGCGACAGGGCGGCCTATGGCTACACCTTC. As protein: CASSFGDRAAYGYTF. The V call is TRBV13, the J call TRBJ1-2; 7 bases match TRBD1. The germline V gene encodes CDR1 PRHDT and CDR2 FYEKMQ (reference sequence). Trimming removed 3 bases from V and 4 bases from J; junction bases left unmatched: 8. This CDR3 contains 15 residues.

The CDR3 nucleotides read TGTGCCAGCAGCTTGGGCCATCTGAACACTGAAGCTTTCTTT. It specifies CASSLGHLNTEAFF. This chain joins TRBV5-6 and TRBJ1-1; D call uncertain. Germline CDR1 SGHDT, CDR2 YYEEEE. The V end lost 0 bases, the J end lost 0 bases, and 6 bases lay between the germline ends. The CDR3 is made up of 14 amino acids.

This rearrangement joins TRBV18 to TRBJ2-1; D unclear. The CDR3 runs 15 residues. Trimming left V 1 base short and J 0 bases short, with 7 bases between. Looked up from germline, CDR1 is KGHSH and CDR2 is LQKENI. In DNA form, the CDR3 reads TGTGCCAGCTCACCACTTACTAACTCCTACAATGAGCAGTTCTTC. Amino acid sequence: CASSPLTNSYNEQFF.

The rearrangement joins TRBV6-5 to TRBJ2-3; D not resolved. CDR1 and CDR2 from the germline V gene are MNHEY and SVGAGI. The V gene lost 5 bases and the J gene lost 2 bases, with 8 bases spanning the gap. The CDR3 loop spans 13 amino acids. CDR3 loop: CASSEDITDTQYF. Written as DNA, the CDR3 is TGTGCCAGCAGTGAAGACATCACAGATACGCAGTATTTT.

The V gene is TRBV5-1, the J gene TRBJ2-1; the match to TRBD2 covers 11 bases. Germline-derived CDR1 and CDR2 are SGHRS and YFSETQ. V gave up 0 bases and J gave up 4 bases; unmatched junction bases: 6. There are 17 residues in the CDR3. This CDR3 reads CASSLGGLAGAYNEQFF. In DNA, the CDR3 is TGCGCCAGCAGCTTGGGAGGACTAGCGGGTGCATACAATGAGCAGTTCTTC.

The rearrangement joins TRBV1 to TRBJ1-4. TRBV1 is marked as a pseudogene. This CDR3 contains 14 residues. CDR3 sequence reads: CTSSQPGPNEKLFF. The CDR3 coding sequence is TGCACCAGCAGCCAACCCGGACCTAATGAAAAACTGTTTTTT.

This rearrangement joins TRBV7-9 to TRBJ2-7; 8 bases agree with TRBD1. This CDR3 region has 14 residues. Germline V gives CDR1 SEHNR, CDR2 FQNEAQ (reference sequence). J gave up 5 bases and V 1 base, and 4 bases lay outside the gene matches. The CDR3 DNA sequence: TGTGCCAGCAGCTTAGGAGACAGGGGTCACGAGCAGTACTTC. This codes for CASSLGDRGHEQYF.

The J gene is TRBJ2-3, the V gene TRBV7-9, with D perhaps matching TRBD1 or TRBD2 (5 bases each). Trimming pared 5 bases from V and 2 bases from J, leaving 14 bases between. This CDR3 spans 15 amino acids. Germline V gives CDR1 SEHNR, CDR2 FQNEAQ (reference sequence). Written as DNA, the CDR3 is TGTGCCAGCAGCCTCCACGGGACGGACACAGATACGCAGTATTTT. Its translation is CASSLHGTDTDTQYF.

This clone was recorded once. The gene calls are TRBV7-9 and TRBJ1-6, with 7 bases that match TRBD1. Germline V gene data show CDR1 as SEHNR and CDR2 as FQNEAQ (reference sequence). The V and J ends lost 5 bases and 0 bases, in that order; junction bases with no gene match: 10. The CDR3 spans 18 residues. Written as DNA, the CDR3 is TGTGCCAGCAGCCCCGCCAGACAGGGTAGCTCCTATAATTCACCCCTCCACTTT. Translating it yields CASSPARQGSSYNSPLHF.

V and J are TRBV6-5 and TRBJ1-2; no reliable D call. The germline gives CDR1 MNHEY, CDR2 SVGAGI. Deletions cut 0 bases from V and 1 base from J, with 6 bases between. The CDR3 has 14 amino acids. The CDR3 reads CASSYSGSNYGYTF. The CDR3 DNA reads TGTGCCAGCAGTTACTCTGGCAGTAACTATGGCTACACCTTC.

The genes are TRBV10-3 and TRBJ1-1; TRBD1 aligns across 8 bases. CDR1 is ENHRY and CDR2 is SYGVKD in the germline V gene. The J segment lost 4 bases and the V segment lost 2 bases, leaving 0 bases of the junction unmatched. The CDR3 contains 13 residues. This CDR3 is CAISETGGTEAFF. DNA of the CDR3: TGTGCCATCAGTGAGACAGGGGGCACTGAAGCTTTCTTT.

V gene TRBV5-1 combines with J gene TRBJ2-3, with D possibly matching TRBD1 (5 bases). CDR3 length equals 16 residues. Looked up from germline, CDR1 is SGHRS and CDR2 is YFSETQ. V gave up 5 bases and J gave up 6 bases, with 22 bases separating them. CDR3 residues: CASSSTQALSTDTQYF. In DNA, the CDR3 is TGCGCCAGCAGTTCAACACAGGCTCTCAGTACGGATACGCAGTATTTT.

The chain carries TRBV10-2 and TRBJ2-1; the D gene is possibly TRBD2 (6 bases). The CDR3 sequence is 15 residues long. CDR1 and CDR2 (germline): WSHSY, SAAADI. Trimming cost V 3 bases and J 6 bases, with 15 bases left between them. The CDR3 protein is CASSEQRLVSNEQFF. As DNA, the CDR3 is TGCGCCAGCAGTGAACAGAGACTAGTTTCCAATGAGCAGTTCTTC.

The chain couples TRBV5-1 to TRBJ2-3; 10 bases map to TRBD2. Germline lookup yields CDR1 SGHRS and CDR2 YFSETQ. The CDR3 has 15 residues. The J segment lost 4 bases and the V segment lost 9 bases, leaving 11 bases of the junction unmatched. The CDR3 spells CATKEASGGSDTQYF. CDR3 DNA: TGCGCCACCAAGGAGGCTAGCGGGGGATCAGATACGCAGTATTTT.

This sequence joins TRBV6-4 and TRBJ1-6, with D possibly TRBD1 on 6 matching bases. Between the trimmed V and J ends, which lost 5 bases and 10 bases, there was a span of 15 bases. CDR1 and CDR2 from the germline V gene are MRHNA and SNTAGT. The CDR3 runs 14 residues. CDR3 sequence (DNA): TGTGCCAGCAGTAGTTCCGGGGGCGAATCACCCCTCCACTTT. It is translated as CASSSSGGESPLHF.

The chain links TRBV2 to TRBJ1-2; perhaps TRBD1 as D (6 bases). This CDR3 has 14 amino acids. Trimming pared 0 bases from V and 7 bases from J, leaving 12 bases between. Looked up from germline, CDR1 is SNHLY and CDR2 is FYNNEI. Written as DNA, the CDR3 is TGTGCCAGCAGTGAAGCAAGGGGGGAGGCTGGCTACACCTTC. Amino acid sequence: CASSEARGEAGYTF.

This chain uses TRBV10-3 with TRBJ1-6; a weak D match, TRBD1 (6 bases). Trimming stripped 0 bases from V and 5 bases from J, with 14 bases between. The CDR3 runs to 17 residues. Looked up from germline, CDR1 is ENHRY and CDR2 is SYGVKD. CDR3 nucleotides: TGTGCCATCAGTGAGTCGAAGGGGGGTTCGAATAATTCACCCCTCCACTTT. Translating it yields CAISESKGGSNNSPLHF.

This chain connects TRBV6-1 to TRBJ2-5; tentatively, D is TRBD1 (5 bases). The CDR3 contains 13 residues. The ends were cut back, 4 bases at V and 3 bases at J, with 9 bases in the middle. Germline loops: CDR1 MNHNS, CDR2 SASEGT. CDR3 in DNA: TGTGCCAGCAGTGGAGGCAGGGAAGAGACCCAGTACTTC. Its translation: CASSGGREETQYF.

The chain carries TRBV27 and TRBJ1-6; D is perhaps TRBD1 (5 bases). CDR3 size: 18 residues. CDR1 MNHEY and CDR2 SMNVEV come from the germline V gene (reference sequence). Trimming took 0 bases from V and 8 from J, leaving 20 bases between them. CDR3 sequence (DNA): TGTGCCAGCAGTTTATCGATGGGTGCTCAGGGTAGGGATTCACCCCTCCACTTT. Translated: CASSLSMGAQGRDSPLHF.

The chain is built from TRBV7-3 and TRBJ2-5, with 9 bases matching TRBD2. V was pared by 5 bases and J by 4 bases, with 8 bases of the junction left unmatched. CDR1 and CDR2 (germline): SGHTA, FQGTGA. This CDR3 has 15 amino acids. The DNA of the CDR3 is TGTGCCAGCAGCCGGACCGGGACTAGCTTAGAGACCCAGTACTTC. It specifies CASSRTGTSLETQYF.

A few counts support this clone. This chain uses TRBV5-1 with TRBJ1-1, with D possibly being TRBD1 (5 bases). Trimming stripped 4 bases from V and 8 bases from J, with 12 bases between. Germline lookup yields CDR1 SGHRS and CDR2 YFSETQ. The CDR3 contains 12 residues. CDR3 in amino acids: CASSGTLTEAFF. In DNA form, the CDR3 reads TGCGCCAGCAGCGGGACTCTTACCGAAGCTTTCTTT. Variable domain in full (rest from reference TRBV5-1 and TRBJ1-1): KAGVTQTPRYLIKTRGQQVTLSCSPISGHRSVSWYQQTPGQGLQFLFEYFSETQRNKGNFPGRFSGRQFSNSRSEMNVSTLELGDSALYLCASSGTLTEAFFGQGTRLTVV.